These 22 T cell receptor beta chains were sequenced from one sample in a study of T cells of healthy individuals. TCRdb fed the 5' RACE reads into MiXCR, producing one record per CDR3 protein. This table holds roughly 76,000 distinct CDR3 sequences, roughly 5% found once. The origin of the receptors is a female donor in good health.

The sample holds a few counts of this clonotype. This chain uses TRBV7-9 with TRBJ2-2, with no clear D. This CDR3 has 13 residues. CDR1 SEHNR and CDR2 FQNEAQ come from the germline V gene (reference sequence). The V gene lost 6 bases and the J gene lost 4 bases, with 9 bases spanning the gap. CDR3 protein: CASRGSGTGELFF. In DNA, the CDR3 is TGTGCCAGCAGAGGGTCGGGCACCGGGGAGCTGTTTTTT.

This clonotype occurred a few times. The chain is built from TRBV29-1 and TRBJ1-1; 7 bases are a match to TRBD1. CDR3 length: 14 residues. Germline values: CDR1 SQVTM, CDR2 ANQGSEA. The V segment lost 2 bases and the J segment 6 bases; nucleotides outside the gene matches: 9. CDR3 residues: CSVELARGSPEAFF. In DNA, the CDR3 is TGCAGCGTTGAATTGGCCAGGGGGTCCCCTGAAGCTTTCTTT. Complete variable domain (other parts from reference TRBV29-1 and TRBJ1-1): SAVISQKPSRDICQRGTSLTIQCQVDSQVTMMFWYRQQPGQSLTLIATANQGSEATYESGFVIDKFPISRPNLTFSTLTVSNMSPEDSSIYLCSVELARGSPEAFFGQGTRLTVV.

This clonotype was counted many times. The chain is built from TRBV20-1 and TRBJ2-3, with 9 nucleotides matching TRBD2. The CDR3 has 14 amino acids. Unmatched junction bases numbered 4, after V lost 6 bases and J lost 0 bases. Germline CDR1 is DFQATT and CDR2 is SNEGSKA (reference sequence). The CDR3 coding sequence is TGCAGTGCGCCGGCGGGAGGGAGCACAGATACGCAGTATTTT. Translated: CSAPAGGSTDTQYF.

This clonotype was seen at least ten times. The CDR3 coding sequence is TGTGCCAGCAGTCTCGGGACAGATAGCAATCAGCCCCAGCATTTT. This codes for CASSLGTDSNQPQHF. The V and J genes are TRBV28 and TRBJ1-5, with 7 nucleotides matching TRBD1. V shed 5 bases and J 0 bases; nucleotides not matched to a gene: 4. Germline CDR1 MDHEN, CDR2 SYDVKM. The CDR3 is 15 residues long.

The chain has TRBV6-2 or TRBV6-3 and TRBJ1-2; D is unresolved. V was clipped by 4 bases and J by 2 bases, with 14 bases between them. This CDR3 region has 15 residues. In germline, CDR1 is MNHEY, CDR2 SVGEGT. CDR3 residues: CASSSEGRLNYGYTF. CDR3 sequence (DNA): TGTGCCAGCAGTTCCGAGGGCCGACTGAACTATGGCTACACCTTC.

This clonotype was seen ten or more times. This chain uses TRBV14 with TRBJ1-3, with unresolved D. The CDR3 consists of 14 residues. The germline gives CDR1 SGHDN, CDR2 FVKESK. V was shortened by 4 bases and J by 5 bases, with 12 bases between the two germline ends. The CDR3 reads CASSRDLHRNTIYF. Here the CDR3 DNA reads TGTGCCAGCAGCCGTGACCTTCACAGAAACACCATATATTTT. Full variable domain (rest looked up from reference TRBV14 and TRBJ1-3): EAGVTQFPSHSVIEKGQTVTLRCDPISGHDNLYWYRRVMGKEIKFLLHFVKESKQDESGMPNNRFLAERTGGTYSTLKVQPAELEDSGVYFCASSRDLHRNTIYFGEGSWLTVV.

This clonotype was detected a few times. The chain couples TRBV6-5 to TRBJ1-2; no reliable D call. The CDR3 loop spans 15 amino acids. Germline CDR1 is MNHEY and CDR2 is SVGAGI. V lost 7 bases and J 0 bases, leaving 15 bases between the germline ends. CDR3 region: CASTPDRGSNYGYTF. CDR3 coding DNA: TGTGCCAGCACCCCAGACCGGGGATCTAACTATGGCTACACCTTC.

This clonotype appeared many times. This rearrangement joins TRBV10-3 to TRBJ2-5; 7 bases are a match to TRBD1. From germline, CDR1 is ENHRY and CDR2 SYGVKD. This CDR3 contains 15 residues. Unmatched junction bases numbered 11, after V lost 8 bases and J lost 2 bases. CDR3 nucleotide sequence: TGTGCCATCGGGATGGGGCCAGGGGGACAAGAGACCCAGTACTTC. It specifies CAIGMGPGGQETQYF.

This clonotype has just a few counts. The gene calls are TRBV28 and TRBJ2-3, with TRBD2 matching 12 bases. This CDR3 has 15 residues. Germline V gene data show CDR1 as MDHEN and CDR2 as SYDVKM. Trimming removed 2 bases from V and 4 bases from J; junction bases left unmatched: 1. DNA for the CDR3: TGTGCCAGCAGTTTACTAGCGGGAGGGCCAGATACGCAGTATTTT. Translation gives CASSLLAGGPDTQYF.

This clonotype appeared a few times. The rearrangement joins TRBV4-1 to TRBJ1-3, with 7 bases lining up with TRBD1. CDR3 length: 17 residues. J gave up 0 bases and V 1 base, and 6 bases lay outside the gene matches. Germline V lookup: CDR1 MGHRA, CDR2 YSYEKL. CDR3 nucleotide sequence: TGCGCCAGCAGCCAAGGGCCGACAGGGAGCTCTGGAAACACCATATATTTT. Amino acids: CASSQGPTGSSGNTIYF.

In this sample, this clonotype turned up once. Possible read error: a much larger clone is one base away. CDR3 protein: CASSRAGASTDTQYF. In DNA form, the CDR3 reads TGCGCCAGCAGCCGAGCCGGGGCTAGCACAGATACGCAGTATTTT. The rearrangement links TRBV4-1 to TRBJ2-3, with D possibly called TRBD1 or TRBD2 (5 bases each). CDR3 length: 15 residues. Per germline, CDR1 MGHRA and CDR2 YSYEKL. The germline V and J ends were trimmed by 4 bases and 0 bases, with 11 bases remaining between them.

The table lists this clonotype with many counts. This rearrangement joins TRBV30 to TRBJ2-7; 7 bases match TRBD1. This CDR3 has 17 amino acids. From germline, CDR1 is GTSNPN and CDR2 SVGIG (reference sequence). Trimming took 0 bases from V and 7 from J; bases not matched to a gene: 18. CDR3 bases: TGTGCCTGGAGTGTAAAGTTCGGGGCAGGGGGAATTAGGGAGCAGTACTTC. Translated, it gives CAWSVKFGAGGIREQYF.

This clonotype has just a few counts. The gene calls are TRBV27 and TRBJ1-1; tentatively, D is TRBD1 (5 bases). The CDR3 runs 13 residues. Trimming removed 6 bases from V and 7 bases from J, with 15 bases in between. CDR1 MNHEY and CDR2 SMNVEV come from the germline V gene (reference sequence). The CDR3 loop reads CASRSTGSYEAFF. The CDR3 DNA reads TGTGCCAGCAGATCAACAGGCTCCTATGAAGCTTTCTTT.

This clonotype showed up many times. The genes are TRBV5-1 and TRBJ2-2, with 7 bases identical to TRBD1. J lost 0 bases, V lost 4 bases, and 9 bases had no gene match. CDR3 size: 17 residues. Germline assignment: CDR1 SGHRS and CDR2 YFSETQ. CDR3 in DNA: TGCGCCAGCAGCCCTTCATTGACAGGGACGAACACCGGGGAGCTGTTTTTT. It yields the protein CASSPSLTGTNTGELFF.

This clonotype was observed a few times. The chain uses TRBV18 and TRBJ2-7; 7 nucleotides line up with TRBD1. The CDR3 has 13 amino acids. The junction had 2 bases not matched to a gene; V was cut back by 5 bases and J by 1 base. The germline CDR1 and CDR2 sequences are KGHSH and LQKENI. DNA for the CDR3: TGTGCCAGCTCAGGGACAGTTTCCTACGAGCAGTACTTC. This translates into CASSGTVSYEQYF. The full variable domain, rest sourced from reference TRBV18 and TRBJ2-7, is NAGVMQNPRHLVRRRGQEARLRCSPMKGHSHVYWYRQLPEEGLKFMVYLQKENIIDESGMPKERFSAEFPKEGPSILRIQQVVRGDSAAYFCASSGTVSYEQYFGPGTRLTVT.

This clonotype was seen more than once but under ten times. The rearrangement links TRBV7-9 to TRBJ2-1; 12 bases are a match to TRBD2. This CDR3 spans 19 amino acids. Germline V lookup: CDR1 SEHNR, CDR2 FQNEAQ (reference sequence). V lost 5 bases and J lost 6; bases outside the gene matches: 17. In DNA form, the CDR3 reads TGTGCCAGCAGCCCCCAGTCCCCCCGACTAGCGGGAGTAGGCAATGAGCAGTTCTTC. Protein: CASSPQSPRLAGVGNEQFF.

Only a few counts were recorded for this clonotype. This chain links TRBV5-1 with TRBJ1-6; D may be TRBD1 (5 bases). Germline V gene sequence: CDR1 SGHRS, CDR2 YFSETQ. This CDR3 is 14 amino acids long. Trimming removed 0 bases from V and 11 bases from J, with 12 bases in between. CDR3 coding DNA: TGCGCCAGCAGCTTGGGAGGGGAGTATGCACCCCTCCACTTT. Translating gives CASSLGGEYAPLHF.

This clonotype was recorded many times. This chain links TRBV6-1 with TRBJ2-5; tentative D call: TRBD1 (6 bases). The CDR3 length is 15 residues. Germline V gives CDR1 MNHNS, CDR2 SASEGT. V gave up 2 bases and J gave up 6 bases, with 16 bases separating them. The DNA for the CDR3 is TGTGCCAGCAGTGAACCGGGACACCGGGTACAGACCCAGTACTTC. It specifies CASSEPGHRVQTQYF.

This clonotype was counted ten times or more. The J gene is TRBJ2-2, the V gene TRBV6-1; D is unresolved. V was shortened by 1 base and J by 7 bases, with 7 bases between the two germline ends. CDR1 is MNHNS, CDR2 SASEGT, per germline. CDR3 length equals 13 residues. CDR3 nucleotides: TGTGCCAGCAGTGAAGGATCGTTCGGGGAGCTGTTTTTT. This sequence encodes CASSEGSFGELFF.

V gene TRBV12-3 or TRBV12-4 combines with J gene TRBJ1-5; TRBD1 agrees at 7 bases. The CDR3 runs 16 residues. J was trimmed by 7 bases and V by 1 base; bases with no gene match: 10. The CDR3 coding sequence is TGTGCCAGCAGTTTAGGGGGGGCAGGGGGAAGGCAGCCCCAGCATTTT. Translating it yields CASSLGGAGGRQPQHF.

This clonotype was seen only a few times. This chain joins TRBV27 and TRBJ2-5; D could derive from TRBD1 or TRBD2 (5 bases each). The CDR3 covers 14 residues. The ends were cut back, 3 bases at V and 3 bases at J, with 11 bases in the middle. Germline CDR1 is MNHEY and CDR2 is SMNVEV (reference sequence). For the CDR3, the DNA is TGTGCCAGCAGTTTCCTGGGACGTAAAGAGACCCAGTACTTC. It translates to CASSFLGRKETQYF.

The V call is TRBV7-8, the J call TRBJ2-2; D remains ambiguous. Deletions cut 2 bases from V and 7 bases from J, with 5 bases between. Germline CDR1 is SGHVS and CDR2 is FQNEAQ. The CDR3 has 12 amino acids. The chain's CDR3 is CASSLNIGELFF. The CDR3 region has the DNA TGTGCCAGCAGCTTAAATATCGGGGAGCTGTTTTTT.